This TCR beta chain comes out of a study of T cell changes during pregnancy in multiple sclerosis. Trimming pared 7 bases from V and 6 bases from J, leaving 23 bases between. The length of the CDR3 is 16 residues. Looked up from germline, CDR1 is MRHNA and CDR2 is SNTAGT. Repertoires were generated with immunoSEQ multiplex PCR, while TCRdb's copy carries only in-frame clones and drops some. In the table there are tens of thousands of clones, 90% of which are singletons. The genes are TRBV6-4 and TRBJ2-3, with a possible D match to TRBD2 (7 bases). This clonotype was sampled from a female donor in good health, enrolled as a control in a pregnancy study. The sequenced sample was CD4+ T cells from peripheral blood mononuclear cells, obtained in the third trimester of pregnancy. The CDR3 loop reads CASTRNPGGPLDTQYF. The CDR3 nucleotides are TGTGCCAGCACCCGAAATCCCGGGGGGCCTTTGGATACGCAGTATTTT.